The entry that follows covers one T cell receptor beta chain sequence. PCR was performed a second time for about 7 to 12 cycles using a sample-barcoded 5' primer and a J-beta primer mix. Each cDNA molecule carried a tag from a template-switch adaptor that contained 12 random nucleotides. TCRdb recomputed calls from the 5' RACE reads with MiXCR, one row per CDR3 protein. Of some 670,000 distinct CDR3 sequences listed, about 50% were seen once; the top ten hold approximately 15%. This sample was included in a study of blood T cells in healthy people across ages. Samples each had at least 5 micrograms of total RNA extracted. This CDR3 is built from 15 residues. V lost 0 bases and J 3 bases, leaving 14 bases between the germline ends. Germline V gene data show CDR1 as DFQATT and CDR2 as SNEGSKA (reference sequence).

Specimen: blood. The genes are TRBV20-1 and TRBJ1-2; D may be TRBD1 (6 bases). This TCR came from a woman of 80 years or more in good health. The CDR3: CSARDGRTVDYGYTF. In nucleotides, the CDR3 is TGCAGTGCTAGAGATGGTCGGACAGTCGACTATGGCTACACCTTC.